This TCR beta chain was identified in a study of Ad26.COV2.S vaccination and SARS-CoV-2 variants. CDR3 length equals 14 residues. Trimming cost V 5 bases and J 4 bases; bases outside gene matches: 4. Per the germline V gene, CDR1 is MDHEN and CDR2 is SYDVKM. The assay was immunoSEQ multiplex PCR, and TCRdb's table has in-frame clones only and misses some. The repertoire includes about 350,000 clones, 65% to 90% of them detected once, and roughly a tenth sits in the top ten. Treatment noted: around 19 received Ad26.COV2.S at low or high dose, single or two shots; 5 received placebo; per-sample allocation not given. All samples were drawn on day 63, counting from the first vaccine or placebo injection.

This receptor was obtained from a person between 18 and 65 years old who received the Ad26.COV2.S COVID-19 vaccine or a placebo. The chain employs TRBV28 and TRBJ2-1, with 8 bases lining up with TRBD1. Sequencing was performed on peripheral blood, taken in a trial of Ad26.COV2.S vaccine versus placebo. The chain's CDR3 is CASSPDRAYNEQFF. CDR3 nucleotide sequence: TGTGCCAGCAGTCCGGACAGGGCTTACAATGAGCAGTTCTTC.